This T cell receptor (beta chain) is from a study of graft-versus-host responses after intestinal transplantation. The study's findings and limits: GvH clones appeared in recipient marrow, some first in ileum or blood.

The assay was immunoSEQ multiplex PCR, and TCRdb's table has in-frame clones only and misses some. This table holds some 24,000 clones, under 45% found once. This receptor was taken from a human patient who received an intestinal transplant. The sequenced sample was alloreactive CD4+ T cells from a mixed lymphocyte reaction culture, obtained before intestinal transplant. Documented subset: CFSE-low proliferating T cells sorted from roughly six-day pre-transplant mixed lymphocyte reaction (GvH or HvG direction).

For the CDR3, the DNA is TGTGCCAGCAGCTCCGGGACAGCCTATGAAAAACTGTTTTTT. Translation: CASSSGTAYEKLFF. The chain employs TRBV7-2 and TRBJ1-4; the match to TRBD1 covers 7 bases. The length of the CDR3 is 14 residues. J lost 6 bases, V lost 4 bases, and 5 bases had no gene match. Germline V gives CDR1 SGHTA, CDR2 FQGNSA.